The sequence of this TCR beta chain was determined in a study of T-cell reconstitution after alpha-beta-depleted transplantation in children. Study observations and caveats: About two months after transplant, alpha-beta T cells reportedly came from several hundred expanded graft clones. Surviving recipient T cells and thymic progenitors produced the high day-60 TCRbeta diversity seen in some patients. A year post-transplant, T-cell counts and diversity derived mostly from newly produced T cells.

This clonotype was found a few times. Its cognate antigen is unknown. This CDR3 is 15 amino acids long. CDR1 and CDR2 (germline): SGDLS, YYNGEE. Trimming shortened V by 4 bases and J by 1 base, and 13 bases separated the two germline ends. A TCRbeta library incorporating unique molecular identifiers was prepared. TCRdb ran MiXCR on the PCR reads and lists one entry per CDR3 protein. The sample holds just over 950,000 distinct CDR3 sequences; roughly 29% are singletons and the top ten take over 25%. This sequence originates from a boy in the first two years of life who had a stem cell transplant for SCID, so the T cells may come from the graft donor. The sample was PBMCs, mostly from graft donor cells, taken 360 days after TCRalphabeta/CD19-depleted stem cell transplant. V is TRBV9 and J is TRBJ2-3, with D unresolved. The CDR3: CASSSDHAGTDTQYF. As DNA, the CDR3 is TGTGCCAGCAGCTCGGACCATGCGGGCACAGATACGCAGTATTTT.